These T cell receptor beta chains were read from a single sample in a study of T cells in Graves' hyperthyroidism and ophthalmopathy. MiXCR, run by TCRdb on the multiplex PCR reads, gives a single entry per CDR3 protein. The sample records about 46,000 distinct CDR3 sequences, around 45% being singletons. Specimen: peripheral blood or thyroid tissue (not recorded which). These receptors all come from a woman between 50 and 59 years old with Graves' hyperthyroidism. CDR3s include the opening cysteine and the closing phenylalanine or tryptophan. The D gene is left open where the match is weak. The size entry is marked missing in some rows and otherwise reads once, few, many or a size class.

j_call clone_size d_call v_call cdr3_nt cdr3_aa
TRBJ2-7 few TRBD1 TRBV2 TGTGCCAGCAGTGAAGTAGGACAGGGGTACGAGCAGTACTTC CASSEVGQGYEQYF
TRBJ1-1 many NA TRBV28 TGTGCCAGCAGCCGCACCTCAGCAAGGAACACTGAAGCTTTCTTT CASSRTSARNTEAFF
TRBJ2-7 many NA TRBV7-8 TGTGCCAGCAGCTTAGGGGGAAGCAGGAACTCCTACGAGCAGTACTTC CASSLGGSRNSYEQYF
TRBJ2-3 many TRBD1 TRBV24-1 TGTGCCACCAGTGATGCTGGACAGGGGGGAACAGATACGCAGTATTTT CATSDAGQGGTDTQYF
TRBJ1-4 few NA TRBV10-2 TGCGCCAGCAGTGAGTCCGGGAATGAAAAACTGTTTTTT CASSESGNEKLFF
TRBJ1-4 many NA TRBV7-9 TGTGCCAGCAGCATCTTCAGGGGAAGTGCAACTAATGAAAGACTGTTTTTT CASSIFRGSATNERLFF
TRBJ2-2 few TRBD1 TRBV15 TGTGCCACCAGCAGGGAGCCGGGACAGGGAAGCGGGGAGCTGTTTTTT CATSREPGQGSGELFF
TRBJ1-2 NA TRBD1 TRBV2 TGTGCCAGCAGAAGGGACAGGACAGACTATGGCTACACCTTC CASRRDRTDYGYTF
TRBJ1-2 many NA TRBV10-3 TGTGCCATCAGGGCCGCAGGGACCAACTATGGCTACACCTTC CAIRAAGTNYGYTF
TRBJ2-2 many NA TRBV27 TGTGCCAGCACCTGGGGCAGCCACCCCACCGGGGAGCTGTTTTTT CASTWGSHPTGELFF
TRBJ1-2 NA NA TRBV7-6 TGTGCCAGCAGCGCAGGGCATGGCGGCGGCTACACCTTC CASSAGHGGGYTF
TRBJ2-7 NA TRBD2 TRBV29-1 TGCAGCGCCTGGTCTCCCGGGACTAGCGGGAGCTACGAGCAGTACTTC CSAWSPGTSGSYEQYF
TRBJ1-4 few TRBD1 TRBV24-1 TGTGCCACCAGTGACCCTAGACAGGGTGGTGAAAAACTGTTTTTT CATSDPRQGGEKLFF
TRBJ2-2 NA TRBD2 TRBV9 TGTGCCAGCAGCCCGATGACTAGCGGAAACACCGGGGAGCTGTTTTTT CASSPMTSGNTGELFF
TRBJ2-5 NA TRBD1 TRBV7-7 TGTGCTAGAGATTCCAGGGGGCGACAGGAGACCCAGTACTTC CARDSRGRQETQYF
TRBJ1-2 NA NA TRBV5-6 TGTGCCAGCAGCTTGGCCGTAACCGGCTACACCTTC CASSLAVTGYTF